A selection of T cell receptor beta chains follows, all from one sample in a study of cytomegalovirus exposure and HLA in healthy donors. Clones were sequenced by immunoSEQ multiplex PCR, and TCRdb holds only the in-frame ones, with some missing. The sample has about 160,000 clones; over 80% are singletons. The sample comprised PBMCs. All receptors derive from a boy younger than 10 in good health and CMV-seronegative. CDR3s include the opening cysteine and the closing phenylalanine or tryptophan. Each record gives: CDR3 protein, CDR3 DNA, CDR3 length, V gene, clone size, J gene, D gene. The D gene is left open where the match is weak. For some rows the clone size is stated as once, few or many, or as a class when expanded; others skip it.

CASSYRGTEAFF,TGTGCCAGCAGCTACAGGGGGACTGAAGCTTTCTTT,12,TRBV5-7,.,TRBJ1-1,TRBD1
CASNNGGEVTQYF,TGTGCCAGCAACAATGGGGGGGAAGTGACCCAGTACTTC,13,TRBV5-6,few,TRBJ2-5,TRBD2
CASSLSADTQYF,TGCGCCAGCAGCTTGTCAGCAGATACGCAGTATTTT,12,TRBV5-1,.,TRBJ2-3,.
CASSDRARGNEQFF,TGTGCCAGCAGTGACCGGGCCCGGGGAAATGAGCAGTTCTTC,14,TRBV6-5,.,TRBJ2-1,.
CASSAGQAGRAEAFF,TGCGCCAGCAGCGCCGGACAGGCCGGGAGGGCTGAAGCTTTCTTT,15,TRBV5-1,.,TRBJ1-1,TRBD1
CASSLTGTSNTGELFF,TGTGCCAGCAGCTTAACGGGGACTAGTAACACCGGGGAGCTGTTTTTT,16,TRBV7-3,once,TRBJ2-2,TRBD2
CASCRSSPSTDTQYF,TGTGCCAGCTGCCGGTCCTCACCAAGCACAGATACGCAGTATTTT,15,TRBV6-6,few,TRBJ2-3,.
CASSFIGRGGRTDTQYF,TGTGCCAGCAGCTTTATAGGGCGGGGGGGCCGCACAGATACGCAGTATTTT,17,TRBV7-9,.,TRBJ2-3,TRBD2
CASRYFGDYNSPLHF,TGTGCCAGCAGATACTTCGGGGATTATAATTCACCCCTCCACTTT,15,TRBV27,.,TRBJ1-6,.
CASSKKGGNEKLFF,TGTGCCAGCAGCAAAAAAGGCGGAAATGAAAAACTGTTTTTT,14,TRBV21-1,few,TRBJ1-4,.
CASSGQDRETQYF,TGTGCCAGCAGCGGACAGGACCGAGAGACCCAGTACTTC,13,TRBV5-4,once,TRBJ2-5,TRBD1
CASSVEAGGAYEQYF,TGTGCCAGCAGCGTAGAAGCGGGAGGTGCCTACGAGCAGTACTTC,15,TRBV9,.,TRBJ2-7,TRBD2
CASSYTAFTDTQYF,TGTGCCAGCAGTTACACTGCCTTCACAGATACGCAGTATTTT,14,TRBV6-5,.,TRBJ2-3,.
CATRGGAAEETQYF,TGTGCCACCAGGGGGGGAGCTGCGGAAGAGACCCAGTACTTC,14,TRBV15,.,TRBJ2-5,.
CASSLVLNEQFF,TGTGCCAGCAGCTTAGTTCTTAATGAGCAGTTCTTC,12,TRBV7-2,.,TRBJ2-1,.
CASSEILRGRGYQPQHF,TGTGCCAGCAGTGAAATACTTCGGGGCAGGGGGTATCAGCCCCAGCATTTT,17,TRBV6-1,few,TRBJ1-5,TRBD1
CSVRGDKGFWQPQHF,TGCAGCGTCCGGGGGGACAAGGGCTTTTGGCAGCCCCAGCATTTT,15,TRBV29-1,few,TRBJ1-5,.
CASREGGAAEAFF,TGTGCCAGCAGAGAAGGGGGCGCGGCTGAAGCTTTCTTT,13,TRBV28,.,TRBJ1-1,TRBD1
CASSSRTAGNTEAFF,TGTGCCAGCAGTTCCAGGACAGCCGGGAACACTGAAGCTTTCTTT,15,TRBV6-5,.,TRBJ1-1,.
CATSRDRRDEQFF,TGTGCCACCAGCAGGGACAGGCGCGATGAGCAGTTCTTC,13,TRBV15,medium-sized,TRBJ2-1,TRBD1
CASSVDEGNQPQHF,TGTGCCAGCAGCGTAGATGAGGGTAATCAGCCCCAGCATTTT,14,TRBV9,.,TRBJ1-5,.
CASSLGTSHADTQYF,TGCGCCAGCAGCTTGGGGACTAGCCATGCAGATACGCAGTATTTT,15,TRBV5-1,.,TRBJ2-3,TRBD2
CASSSRTGSGANVLTF,TGTGCCAGCAGCTCAAGGACGGGATCTGGGGCCAACGTCCTGACTTTC,16,TRBV13,.,TRBJ2-6,.
CASRRGSDLYGYTF,TGTGCCAGCAGACGGGGTTCAGACCTCTATGGCTACACCTTC,14,TRBV6-5,.,TRBJ1-2,.
CASSAVTGGPNSPLHF,TGTGCCAGCAGTGCCGTGACAGGGGGCCCCAATTCACCCCTCCACTTT,16,TRBV2,.,TRBJ1-6,TRBD1
CASRKTVNSEQYF,TGTGCCAGCAGAAAGACAGTAAATTCCGAGCAGTACTTC,13,TRBV5-4,.,TRBJ2-7,.
CASSPVADTYNEQFF,TGTGCCAGCAGCCCGGTCGCGGACACCTACAATGAGCAGTTCTTC,15,TRBV7-2,.,TRBJ2-1,.
CAISESATIKETQYF,TGTGCCATCAGTGAGAGTGCGACTATAAAAGAGACCCAGTACTTC,15,TRBV10-3,.,TRBJ2-5,.
CASSIDRMKTGEANYGYTF,TGTGCCAGTAGTATAGATCGGATGAAGACAGGGGAAGCTAACTATGGCTACACCTTC,19,TRBV19,few,TRBJ1-2,TRBD1
CASKNYRGGTEAFF,TGTGCCAGCAAAAACTACAGGGGAGGCACTGAAGCTTTCTTT,14,TRBV27,.,TRBJ1-1,TRBD1
CASSPGLAVYNEQFF,TGTGCCAGCAGCCCGGGACTAGCGGTTTACAATGAGCAGTTCTTC,15,TRBV7-9,.,TRBJ2-1,TRBD2
CASSLQGVEAFF,TGCGCCAGCAGCTTACAGGGGGTCGAAGCTTTCTTT,12,TRBV5-1,.,TRBJ1-1,TRBD1
CASSVVSGGTYNEQFF,TGTGCCAGCAGCGTAGTCTCCGGGGGGACCTACAATGAGCAGTTCTTC,16,TRBV9,.,TRBJ2-1,TRBD2
CASSLAGYSTDTQYF,TGTGCCAGCAGTCTAGCGGGCTACTCCACAGATACGCAGTATTTT,15,TRBV25-1,.,TRBJ2-3,TRBD2
CASSPGRSWQFF,TGTGCCAGCAGCCCGGGGAGGTCCTGGCAGTTCTTC,12,TRBV7-2,.,TRBJ2-1,.